The text below deals with one TCR beta chain. Its target antigen remains unknown. It has no much larger one-base neighbor in the sample; base qualities were not kept. From each donor, a single peripheral blood sample of about 100 mL on average was drawn into heparinised tubes. A BD FACSAria II was used to sort naive, central memory, regulatory and stem cell-like memory CD4+ T cells with a panel that included CD45RO, CCR7, CD25, CD127, CD95 and CD27. A purity above 95% was achieved for all sorted populations. PBMCs were separated immediately by Lymphoprep density gradient centrifugation and were stained directly, without being cultured. Samples were stained and sorted in pairs, with one healthy donor and one patient per experiment, so that batch effects were minimized. This specimen comes from a study of beta chain features in type 1 diabetes (dated by TCRdb to the late 2010s). A note on the overall study: Mean age, gender distribution, total cell number and subset yield did not differ between patients and healthy donors. Across all samples, about 110 million sorted cells were examined, and cell number per subset correlated strongly with RNA yield. In the study, TCRB repertoires of sorted circulating CD4+ T cell subsets from recently diagnosed type 1 diabetes patients were compared with those of matched healthy donors. Naive and central memory subsets were obtained from all 30 or so donors, but regulatory and stem cell-like memory subsets were isolated from only 8 patients and roughly 8 healthy donors. Study-wide findings and limitations: Because cDNA was sequenced instead of genomic DNA, activated cells with high expression could be over-represented, although the groups did not differ in activation or CD3 levels. Shorter templates might have been favored by PCR, but patient and control samples were amplified and corrected together, so both groups would have been affected equally by any skew. Type 1 diabetes patients showed a moderate but significant shortening of TCRB CDR3 length in all four CD4+ subsets. The naive, central memory and regulatory TCRB repertoires appeared to resemble one another more closely among patients than among healthy donors. Because small numbers of individuals were included in the HLA sub-analyses, any influence of HLA type on TCRB rearrangement was left unresolved. Fewer insertions and more nucleotide deletions at VDJ recombination sites were observed in patients with type 1 diabetes, implying thymic rearrangement abnormalities.

All of the isolated RNA was reverse transcribed with the High Capacity cDNA Reverse Transcription Kit, so expressed TCRB transcripts were sequenced. Deep immunoSEQ sequencing was applied to naive, central memory and regulatory T cell samples, giving an average of around 3.8 million total reads per sample. After sorted cells were lysed in RLT buffer, RNA was extracted with DNase-treated RNeasy Micro or Mini kits, with the choice depending on cell number. To prevent cross-contamination, every cell subset was processed on its own, while patient and healthy donor samples were processed together. The immunoSEQ multiplex PCR was used to amplify TCRB sequences from cDNA, generating 87-bp fragments that spanned the CDR3 region. Amplicons were sequenced on the Illumina HiSeq platform. In the source study's methods: Synthetic template baselines were used to correct PCR bias computationally, reads within Hamming distance 2 were collapsed, and singletons that could not be merged were discarded. Reads were aligned to IMGT to assign V, D and J genes, CDR3 length, and insertions or deletions at six rearrangement sites. Within each subset, clonotype counts were normalized to the number of sorted cells before true diversity and Gini coefficients were calculated with the tcR R package. The overlap coefficient, calculated on TCRB nucleotide sequences, was used to measure repertoire sharing. TCRdb stores this immuneACCESS table with in-frame sequences only. Part of the clones is absent; in the studies checked, under half of the shortfall reflects unresolved V genes, and no reason is known for the rest. Clone size and the V and J calls come from that table; the DNA yielded D and trimming. The table for this sample lists roughly 140,000 clones; about 9.4% of them were counted only once. Of the sample, approximately 0.5% falls within the top ten clones.

Sequencing was done on a sample of central memory CD4+ T cells from blood. The TCR sequence derives from a man between 25 and 39 years old with type 1 diabetes.

In nucleotide form, the sequence is TGTGCCAGCAGCCGGGGGGACAATCACGATGGCTACACCTTC. Translated, it reads CASSRGDNHDGYTF. The chain links TRBV7-9 with TRBJ1-2; matching of 6 bases hints at TRBD1 as the D gene. The CDR3 covers 14 residues, taking in both the cysteine and the phenylalanine. CDR3 DNA is the only sequence kept; it has 42 bases, read in frame from the first base. The germline V gene encodes CDR1 SEHNR and CDR2 FQNEAQ (reference sequence). Trimming removed 5 bases from V and 6 bases from J, leaving 16 bases between the germline ends.